This entry is about one TCR beta chain. Data came from immunoSEQ multiplex PCR; TCRdb stores just in-frame clones and leaves some out. The sample contains around 260,000 clones, 80% to 90% of which appear only once. The data are from a study of blood T cell repertoires in COVID-19. About the study: The United States, Italy and Spain supplied acute and convalescent COVID-19 samples. The cDNA or gDNA used as material had been derived from T cells, B-cell-depleted T cells, or PBMCs.

V gave up 7 bases and J gave up 1 base, with 13 bases separating them. Germline V CDR1 and CDR2: SGHRS, YFSETQ. The CDR3 runs 14 residues. The sequencing sample was made of peripheral blood. V gene TRBV5-1 combines with J gene TRBJ2-3; TRBD2 might be the D (6 bases). The source of this sequence is a man aged 25 to 40 with active or convalescent COVID-19. In DNA form, the CDR3 reads TGCGCCAGCGCCCTTGGAGGGGGCACAGATACGCAGTATTTT. It is translated as CASALGGGTDTQYF. The entire variable domain, with the rest obtained from reference TRBV5-1 and TRBJ2-3, is as follows: KAGVTQTPRYLIKTRGQQVTLSCSPISGHRSVSWYQQTPGQGLQFLFEYFSETQRNKGNFPGRFSGRQFSNSRSEMNVSTLELGDSALYLCASALGGGTDTQYFGPGTRLTVL.